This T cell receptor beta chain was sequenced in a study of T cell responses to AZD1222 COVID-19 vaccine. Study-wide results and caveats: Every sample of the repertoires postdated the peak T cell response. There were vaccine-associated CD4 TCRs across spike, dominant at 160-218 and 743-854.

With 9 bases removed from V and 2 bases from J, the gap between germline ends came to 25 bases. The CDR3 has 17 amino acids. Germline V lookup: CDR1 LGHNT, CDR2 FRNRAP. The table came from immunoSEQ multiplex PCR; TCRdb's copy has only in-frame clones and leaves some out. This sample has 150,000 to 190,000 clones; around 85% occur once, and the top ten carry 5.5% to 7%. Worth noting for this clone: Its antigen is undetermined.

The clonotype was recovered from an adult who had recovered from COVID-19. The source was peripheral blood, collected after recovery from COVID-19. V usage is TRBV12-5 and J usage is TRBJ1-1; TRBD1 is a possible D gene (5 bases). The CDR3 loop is CASLSGGIGGLNTEAFF. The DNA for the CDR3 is TGTGCTAGCCTAAGCGGGGGGATCGGGGGATTAAACACTGAAGCTTTCTTT. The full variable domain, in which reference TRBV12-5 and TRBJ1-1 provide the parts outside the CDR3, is DARVTQTPRHKVTEMGQEVTMRCQPILGHNTVFWYRQTMMQGLELLAYFRNRAPLDDSGMPKDRFSAEMPDATLATLKIQPSEPRDSAVYFCASLSGGIGGLNTEAFFGQGTRLTVV.